In its sample, the clone carrying this T cell receptor beta chain was seen a few times. Its antigen is still unknown. TCRdb passed the 5' RACE reads through MiXCR, listing each CDR3 protein once. Of roughly 720,000 distinct CDR3 sequences listed, 15% to 20% are singletons. The data originate from a study of identical twins. General observations from the study: Out-of-frame alpha sequences shared by twins showed excess low generation probability.

Germline assignment: CDR1 SGHTA and CDR2 FQGNSA. Trimming took 1 base from V and 2 from J, leaving 14 bases between them. The CDR3 sequence is 16 residues long. This sample was also put to use in a study of T cells expressing NK-cell markers.

The rearrangement joins TRBV7-2 to TRBJ2-5; possibly TRBD1 for D (6 bases). The sequenced sample consisted of PBMCs. The sequence was collected from a woman younger than 35 in good health. The CDR3 coding sequence is TGTGCCAGCAGCTTAGTATCAGGGGCGCAACAAGAGACCCAGTACTTC. This sequence encodes CASSLVSGAQQETQYF.